This T cell receptor (beta chain) was obtained from a study of shared clonotypes between healthy human individuals. Study-level information: The plates for each donor numbered three CD4 naive, three CD4 memory, two CD8 naive and one CD8 memory.

The V and J ends lost 8 bases and 0 bases, in that order; junction bases with no gene match: 7. This CDR3 region has 14 residues. The germline CDR1 and CDR2 sequences are MNHNY and SVGAGI (reference sequence). Assay used: immunoSEQ multiplex PCR; TCRdb lists only in-frame clones, some missing. Found here are millions of clones, over 90% of them singletons; the top ten hold about 0.39%. This chain links TRBV6-6 with TRBJ2-7; 7 nucleotides align to TRBD1. Sequenced material: naive CD4+ T cells from PBMCs. Subset indicated: CD45RA+ positively selected. This sequence was found in a man in his late teens or twenties in good health. Some clones in this sample may be carry-over from other donors' samples. The CDR3 protein is CASGPGQSSYEQYF. For the CDR3, the DNA is TGTGCCAGCGGACCGGGACAGAGCTCCTACGAGCAGTACTTC.